A selection of T cell receptor beta chains follows, all from one sample in a study of blood T cells in healthy people across ages. MiXCR was run by TCRdb on the 5' RACE reads, yielding one entry per CDR3 protein. The sample contains about 1.6 million distinct CDR3 sequences, roughly 32% of which appear only once. The sequencing sample was made of blood. Receptors originate from a young woman in good health. CDR3s include the opening cysteine and the closing phenylalanine or tryptophan. The D gene is left open where the match is weak.

d_call	v_call	cdr3_aa
-	TRBV5-1	CASSLDRVYHGYTF
TRBD1	TRBV5-1	CASTIRGTGPGYEQFF
TRBD2	TRBV3-1	CASSPELAGGSYEQYF
-	TRBV20-1	CSARDPLDDYEQYF
-	TRBV7-9	CASSSGGLSGYNEQFF
-	TRBV9	CASSVGSRGYEQYF
-	TRBV7-6	CASSPRSGSPLHF
-	TRBV15	CATSRAARDGKNNEQFF
TRBD1	TRBV20-1	CSARTGPRATNEKLFF
-	TRBV4-2	CASSVEGGTGELFF
TRBD2	TRBV20-1	CSAATSGGPPEQYF
-	TRBV10-3	CATGGSGGSNQPQHF
-	TRBV5-1	CASSPAAIFSYEQYF
-	TRBV7-9	CASSRHGTEAFF
-	TRBV7-9	CASSPTYTDTQYF
TRBD1	TRBV5-1	CASSPDRKETEAFF
TRBD2	TRBV20-1	CSASRGGPSDTQYF
-	TRBV11-2	CASSLAGGEKETQYF
-	TRBV20-1	CSAREAGSPPGSYNEQYF
TRBD1	TRBV29-1	CSVGDSPYEQYF
TRBD1	TRBV7-9	CASSPDWDREYGYTF
TRBD1	TRBV18	CASSPGQRSPYEQYF
-	TRBV5-1	CASSLGQSYDQPQHF
TRBD2	TRBV4-1	CASSQVPSGIVGTQYF
TRBD1	TRBV19	CASSKADRGQPQHF
TRBD1	TRBV6-4	CASREDRGNTEAFF
-	TRBV28	CASRTQGQNQPQHF
-	TRBV27	CASSLSRSSSYEQYF